The 8 T cell receptor beta chains given below trace back to one sample, sequenced in a study of T cell repertoires in ileal Crohn's disease. Produced via immunoSEQ multiplex PCR; TCRdb's table is partial and in-frame only. Here the sample spans 14,000 or so clones, just under 80% being singletons. Sequenced: ileal tissue. Every receptor here comes from an adult with Crohn's disease.

There are a few counts of this clone. Other nucleotide sequences from this sample produce the same CDR3. The CDR3 here is CASSLRQGGGYTF. DNA of the CDR3: TGTGCCAGCAGCTTAAGACAGGGTGGCGGCTACACCTTC. This chain joins TRBV7-3 and TRBJ1-2; TRBD1 matches at 7 bases. This CDR3 is 13 amino acids long. The germline gives CDR1 SGHTA, CDR2 FQGTGA. The junction had 4 bases not matched to a gene; V was cut back by 1 base and J by 8 bases.

The rearrangement links TRBV15 to TRBJ2-7, with D possibly being TRBD1 (6 bases). Germline CDR1 is LNHNV and CDR2 is YYDKDF (reference sequence). The length of the CDR3 is 17 residues. Trimming left V 0 bases short and J 2 bases short, with 17 bases between. This CDR3 is CATSRDKRTQGTYEQYF. The CDR3 DNA sequence: TGTGCCACCAGCAGAGACAAAAGGACCCAGGGGACCTACGAGCAGTACTTC. The full variable domain, its missing parts supplied by reference TRBV15 and TRBJ2-7, is DAMVIQNPRYQVTQFGKPVTLSCSQTLNHNVMYWYQQKSSQAPKLLFHYYDKDFNNEADTPDNFQSRRPNTSFCFLDIRSPGLGDTAMYLCATSRDKRTQGTYEQYFGPGTRLTVT.

V is TRBV5-1 and J is TRBJ2-7; 7 nucleotides match TRBD1. The germline V gene has CDR1 SGHRS and CDR2 YFSETQ. V dropped 9 bases and J dropped 0; count of bases not matched to a gene: 12. The CDR3 is 15 residues long. CDR3 protein: CATRTGTASSYEQYF. As DNA, the CDR3 is TGCGCCACTAGAACCGGGACAGCGAGCTCCTACGAGCAGTACTTC.

The gene calls are TRBV13 and TRBJ2-7; 7 bases are shared with TRBD2. V dropped 5 bases and J dropped 4; count of bases not matched to a gene: 11. The CDR3 extends over 15 amino acids. The germline V gene has CDR1 PRHDT and CDR2 FYEKMQ (reference sequence). The CDR3 here is CASSQGGEGRYEQYF. The DNA of the CDR3 is TGTGCCAGCAGCCAGGGAGGGGAGGGAAGATACGAGCAGTACTTC.

This sequence joins TRBV4-2 and TRBJ2-1; 12 bases agree with TRBD2. The CDR3 sequence is 15 residues long. Germline loops: CDR1 LGHNA, CDR2 YNFKEQ. Unmatched junction bases numbered 3, after V lost 4 bases and J lost 5 bases. CDR3 loop: CASSRTSGVHNEQFF. The CDR3 nucleotides are TGTGCCAGCAGCCGGACTAGCGGGGTCCACAATGAGCAGTTCTTC.

The chain recombines TRBV7-2 with TRBJ2-2, with TRBD2 matching over 9 bases. Germline V lookup: CDR1 SGHTA, CDR2 FQGNSA. There are 16 residues in the CDR3. Losses at the gene ends were 2 bases for V and 5 bases for J; bases not matched to a gene: 6. The DNA of the CDR3 is TGTGCCAGCAGCTTAACGGCGGGGGGGCGGACCGGGGAGCTGTTTTTT. This codes for CASSLTAGGRTGELFF.

The chain is built from TRBV5-1 and TRBJ2-7, with 9 bases that match TRBD2. V was pared by 4 bases and J by 2 bases, with 7 bases of the junction left unmatched. CDR3 size: 15 residues. CDR1 is SGHRS and CDR2 is YFSETQ in the germline V gene. As DNA, the CDR3 is TGCGCCAGCAGCCCTACGAGCGGGGGGACCTACGAGCAGTACTTC. Its protein is CASSPTSGGTYEQYF.

The genes are TRBV1 and TRBJ2-2; the DNA was not used to check the table's D call, TRBD1. TRBV1 is an annotated pseudogene. The CDR3 has 16 amino acids. In DNA, the CDR3 is TGCACCAGCAGCCAAGTCAAGGGGGCGAACACCGGGGAGCTGTTTTTT. Amino acid sequence: CTSSQVKGANTGELFF.